The 22 T cell receptor beta chains below all came from one sample that was sequenced in a study of cytomegalovirus exposure and HLA in healthy donors. Generated by immunoSEQ multiplex PCR, the TCRdb table keeps only in-frame clones and is missing some. This repertoire shows about 240,000 clones, around 88% found once; its top ten account for less than 1.5%. Material for sequencing was PBMCs. The receptors were gathered from a woman in her twenties or thirties in good health and CMV-seropositive.

This chain uses TRBV27 with TRBJ2-3; TRBD1 agrees at 7 bases. The junction had 13 bases not matched to a gene; V was cut back by 8 bases and J by 2 bases. The CDR3 has 16 amino acids. In germline, CDR1 is MNHEY, CDR2 SMNVEV (reference sequence). The CDR3 sequence is CASGWGQRRSTDTQYF. DNA for the CDR3: TGTGCCAGCGGGTGGGGACAGCGGAGGTCCACAGATACGCAGTATTTT.

The chain has TRBV7-6 and TRBJ2-1, with 11 positions matching TRBD2. Germline assignment: CDR1 SGHVS and CDR2 FNYEAQ. This CDR3 spans 14 amino acids. V was clipped by 5 bases and J by 8 bases; unmatched bases: 5. CDR3 bases: TGTGCCAGCAGCCCGACTAGCGGGAACTATGAGCAGTTCTTC. It translates to CASSPTSGNYEQFF.

This chain joins TRBV20-1 and TRBJ2-7, with D hard to call. Trimming removed 8 bases from V and 3 bases from J, with 11 bases in between. Germline loops: CDR1 DFQATT, CDR2 SNEGSKA (reference sequence). There are 11 residues in the CDR3. The CDR3 sequence is CSTIESYEQYF. Here the CDR3 DNA reads TGCAGTACGATTGAGAGCTACGAGCAGTACTTC.

The V call is TRBV6-1, the J call TRBJ1-5; perhaps TRBD1 as D (6 bases). The CDR3 has 14 residues. Germline-derived CDR1 and CDR2 are MNHNS and SASEGT. V was shortened by 6 bases and J by 3 bases, with 12 bases between the two germline ends. In DNA form, the CDR3 reads TGTGCCAGCAGAGGACAGATTCACAATCAGCCCCAGCATTTT. It yields the protein CASRGQIHNQPQHF.

J is TRBJ2-7 and V is TRBV27, with 11 bases fitting TRBD2. Germline loops: CDR1 MNHEY, CDR2 SMNVEV (reference sequence). Trimming cost V 5 bases and J 2 bases; bases outside gene matches: 5. The CDR3 spans 15 residues. The CDR3 spells CASSATSGETYEQYF. The CDR3 nucleotides are TGTGCCAGCAGTGCGACTAGCGGGGAGACCTACGAGCAGTACTTC.

J is TRBJ1-1 and V is TRBV6-4; D remains ambiguous. V gave up 5 bases and J gave up 1 base, with 8 bases separating them. CDR3 size: 13 residues. Germline V gene lookup returns CDR1 MRHNA and CDR2 SNTAGT. DNA of the CDR3: TGTGCCAGCAGTACGGGATCGAACACTGAAGCTTTCTTT. Protein sequence: CASSTGSNTEAFF.

The chain links TRBV4-2 to TRBJ2-7; 8 nucleotides match TRBD1. V was pared by 9 bases and J by 1 base, with 8 bases of the junction left unmatched. Germline CDR1 reads LGHNA; CDR2 reads YNFKEQ. The CDR3 length is 14 residues. The CDR3 here is CASKGQEGSYEQYF. The CDR3 bases are TGTGCCAGTAAGGGACAGGAAGGATCCTACGAGCAGTACTTC.

This chain joins TRBV6-1 and TRBJ2-7; TRBD2 matches 8 bases. Germline V gene sequence: CDR1 MNHNS, CDR2 SASEGT. V dropped 7 bases and J dropped 2; count of bases not matched to a gene: 7. CDR3 length equals 14 residues. The DNA for the CDR3 is TGTGCCAGCACCGGACTAGCTGGGGCCTACGAGCAGTACTTC. Residues: CASTGLAGAYEQYF.

This clone was recorded at least ten times. The J gene is TRBJ2-1, the V gene TRBV7-9; 12 bases are a match to TRBD2. The CDR3 is 16 residues long. The junction had 3 bases not matched to a gene; V was cut back by 5 bases and J by 1 base. Germline V gene data show CDR1 as SEHNR and CDR2 as FQNEAQ (reference sequence). The CDR3 DNA follows: TGTGCCAGCAGCGGACTAGCGGGAAGGTCCTACAATGAGCAGTTCTTC. Translating gives CASSGLAGRSYNEQFF.

The rearrangement links TRBV5-1 to TRBJ1-4; 8 nucleotides agree with TRBD1. The CDR3 consists of 14 residues. Unmatched junction bases numbered 1, after V lost 0 bases and J lost 6 bases. Germline-derived CDR1 and CDR2 are SGHRS and YFSETQ. In DNA, the CDR3 is TGCGCCAGCAGCTTGGACAGGGGGGATGAAAAACTGTTTTTT. It is translated as CASSLDRGDEKLFF.

The V call is TRBV6-1, the J call TRBJ2-7, with TRBD1 matching over 10 bases. The germline V gene encodes CDR1 MNHNS and CDR2 SASEGT. The CDR3 length is 15 residues. After removal of 11 bases from V and 1 base from J, the junction contained 11 bases not matched to a gene. The CDR3 is CAGSTGTGVSYEQYF. The CDR3 DNA reads as TGTGCCGGTTCTACCGGGACAGGGGTGTCCTACGAGCAGTACTTC.

This clone was picked up one time. The J gene is TRBJ2-4, the V gene TRBV7-9; D call uncertain. CDR3 length: 12 residues. Germline V gene lookup returns CDR1 SEHNR and CDR2 FQNEAQ (reference sequence). V dropped 10 bases and J dropped 3 bases, with 10 bases sitting between them. CDR3 DNA: TGTGCCACCTCAAGCAACAAAAACATTCAGTACTTC. Its protein is CATSSNKNIQYF. The variable domain in full, with the rest retrieved from reference TRBV7-9 and TRBJ2-4, is DTGVSQNPRHKITKRGQNVTFRCDPISEHNRLYWYRQTLGQGPEFLTYFQNEAQLEKSRLLSDRFSAERPKGSFSTLEIQRTEQGDSAMYLCATSSNKNIQYFGAGTRLSVL.

V gene TRBV5-4 combines with J gene TRBJ2-1, with 7 bases that match TRBD2. CDR3 length equals 16 residues. Germline V lookup: CDR1 SGHNT, CDR2 YYREEE (reference sequence). Germline trimming cut 9 bases from V and 4 bases from J; bases unmatched to any gene: 16. The CDR3 here is CATHTPGRSGYNEQFF. DNA of the CDR3: TGTGCCACCCATACCCCTGGACGTAGCGGGTACAATGAGCAGTTCTTC. Full variable domain (remainder filled in from reference TRBV5-4 and TRBJ2-1): ETGVTQSPTHLIKTRGQQVTLRCSSQSGHNTVSWYQQALGQGPQFIFQYYREEENGRGNFPPRFSGLQFPNYSSELNVNALELDDSALYLCATHTPGRSGYNEQFFGPGTRLTVL.

This chain joins TRBV27 and TRBJ1-2; TRBD1 aligns across 8 bases. J was trimmed by 1 base and V by 5 bases; bases with no gene match: 3. The CDR3 contains 14 residues. The germline V gene encodes CDR1 MNHEY and CDR2 SMNVEV (reference sequence). The CDR3 reads CASSPQGGNYGYTF. For the CDR3, the DNA is TGTGCCAGCAGTCCACAGGGGGGTAACTATGGCTACACCTTC.

The rearrangement joins TRBV28 to TRBJ2-7; possibly TRBD1 for D (6 bases). The CDR3 loop spans 13 amino acids. CDR1 and CDR2 from the germline V gene are MDHEN and SYDVKM. The V and J ends lost 5 bases and 2 bases respectively, with 10 bases between them. The CDR3 nucleotides are TGTGCCAGCAGTCCGGGACAAACCTACGAGCAGTACTTC. This codes for CASSPGQTYEQYF.

This chain connects TRBV7-6 to TRBJ1-1; 8 bases line up with TRBD1. Germline-derived CDR1 and CDR2 are SGHVS and FNYEAQ. The trim removed 5 bases at V and 1 base at J, leaving 3 bases unmatched. CDR3 length equals 14 residues. The CDR3 region has the DNA TGTGCCAGCAGCGCCGGACAGGGGAACACTGAAGCTTTCTTT. As protein: CASSAGQGNTEAFF.

J is TRBJ2-3 and V is TRBV30; maybe TRBD1 (6 bases). Trimming removed 5 bases from V and 1 base from J, with 13 bases in between. The CDR3 is 14 residues long. Germline assignment: CDR1 GTSNPN and CDR2 SVGIG (reference sequence). The CDR3 region is CAWGGQPGTDTQYF. In DNA, the CDR3 is TGTGCCTGGGGCGGACAGCCGGGCACAGATACGCAGTATTTT.

The chain carries TRBV29-1 and TRBJ1-2, with D uncertain. Germline V gene lookup returns CDR1 SQVTM and CDR2 ANQGSEA. Trimming stripped 4 bases from V and 6 bases from J, with 9 bases between. The CDR3 length is 11 residues. The CDR3 region is CSVVEGNGYTF. The CDR3 DNA reads as TGCAGCGTTGTCGAGGGAAATGGCTACACCTTC.

CDR3 residues: CASSEDPAGYYNEQFF. The CDR3 DNA reads TGTGCCAGCAGTGAAGACCCAGCGGGGTACTACAATGAGCAGTTCTTC. The chain joins TRBV6-1 to TRBJ2-1; 7 nucleotides agree with TRBD2. The germline V gene has CDR1 MNHNS and CDR2 SASEGT. The CDR3 is 16 amino acids. After removal of 1 base from V and 3 bases from J, the junction contained 6 bases not matched to a gene.

The chain combines TRBV19 with TRBJ1-1; 12 bases fit TRBD1. From germline, CDR1 is LNHDA and CDR2 SQIVND (reference sequence). This CDR3 contains 20 residues. V lost 6 bases and J lost 2; bases outside the gene matches: 19. CDR3: CASSRSGTGGIWVGNTEAFF. The CDR3 DNA reads as TGTGCCAGTAGCCGGTCCGGGACAGGGGGCATATGGGTGGGTAACACTGAAGCTTTCTTT.

The V and J genes are TRBV30 and TRBJ1-4; 10 bases line up with TRBD1. This CDR3 contains 13 residues. Unmatched junction bases numbered 7, after V lost 8 bases and J lost 7 bases. CDR1 and CDR2 from the germline V gene are GTSNPN and SVGIG (reference sequence). CDR3 DNA sequence: TGTGCCAGATACGACAGGGGGCGTGAAAAACTGTTTTTT. Translation: CARYDRGREKLFF. Drawing the rest from reference TRBV30 and TRBJ1-4, the complete variable domain is SQTIHQWPATLVQPVGSPLSLECTVEGTSNPNLYWYRQAAGRGLQLLFYSVGIGQISSEVPQNLSASRPQDRQFILSSKKLLLSDSGFYLCARYDRGREKLFFGSGTQLSVL.

The CDR3 coding sequence is TGTGCCAGCAGGAAGGGACTAGCGGGAGCCCCCACAGATACGCAGTATTTT. Its translation: CASRKGLAGAPTDTQYF. V usage is TRBV27 and J usage is TRBJ2-3; 14 nucleotides line up with TRBD2. The germline gives CDR1 MNHEY, CDR2 SMNVEV (reference sequence). Germline trimming cut 6 bases from V and 2 bases from J; bases unmatched to any gene: 7. The CDR3 length is 17 residues.